This entry concerns a single TCR beta chain. This table comes from immunoSEQ multiplex PCR, and its TCRdb copy is limited to in-frame clones, with some not included. The sample includes 200,000 to 250,000 clones, 80% to 90% seen only once; the top ten take 3.7%. Enrollees, about 18 to 90 years old, lived in 25 or so US areas. People in the exposed group encountered a COVID-19 case within 2 weeks before entering the study. The data are from a study of blood T cell repertoires in COVID-19. The wider study: Donors in the United States, Italy and Spain gave samples during acute or convalescent COVID-19. Sample material is recorded as cDNA or gDNA derived from T cells, B-cell-depleted T cells, or PBMCs.

J lost 1 base, V lost 5 bases, and 10 bases had no gene match. In germline, CDR1 is MGHDK, CDR2 SYGVNS. CDR3 size: 16 residues. This TCR came from a woman under 40 who had been exposed to COVID-19. The chain couples TRBV25-1 to TRBJ2-5, with TRBD2 matching over 7 bases. The sample was PBMCs or T cells enriched from blood (not recorded which). CDR3: CASSSILAASQETQYF. The CDR3 DNA reads as TGTGCCAGCAGTAGTATCCTAGCGGCCAGCCAAGAGACCCAGTACTTC.